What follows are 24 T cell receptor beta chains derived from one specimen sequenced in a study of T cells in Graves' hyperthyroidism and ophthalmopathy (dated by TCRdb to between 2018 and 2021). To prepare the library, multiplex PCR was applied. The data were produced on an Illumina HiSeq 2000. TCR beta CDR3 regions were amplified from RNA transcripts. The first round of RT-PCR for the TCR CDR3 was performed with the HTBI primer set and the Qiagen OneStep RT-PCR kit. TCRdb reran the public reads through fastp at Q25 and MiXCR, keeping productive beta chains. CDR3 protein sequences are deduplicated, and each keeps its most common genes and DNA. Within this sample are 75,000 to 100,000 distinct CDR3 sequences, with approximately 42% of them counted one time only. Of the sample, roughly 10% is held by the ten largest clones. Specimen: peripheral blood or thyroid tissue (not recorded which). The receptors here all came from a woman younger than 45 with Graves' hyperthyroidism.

CDR3 region: CASSPGGLSTEAFF. For the CDR3, the DNA is TGTGCCAGCAGCCCCGGGGGGCTGAGCACTGAAGCTTTCTTT. The chain is built from TRBV2 and TRBJ1-1; possibly TRBD1 for D (6 bases). The CDR3 sequence is 14 residues long. The ends were cut back, 6 bases at V and 4 bases at J, with 15 bases in the middle. Germline V gene data show CDR1 as SNHLY and CDR2 as FYNNEI.

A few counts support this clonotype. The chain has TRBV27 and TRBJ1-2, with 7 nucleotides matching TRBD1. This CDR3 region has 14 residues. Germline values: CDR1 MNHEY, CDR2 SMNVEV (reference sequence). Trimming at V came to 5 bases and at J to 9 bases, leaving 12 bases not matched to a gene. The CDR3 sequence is CASSPLIKGASYTF. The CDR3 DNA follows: TGTGCCAGCAGTCCCTTGATCAAGGGGGCGAGCTACACCTTC.

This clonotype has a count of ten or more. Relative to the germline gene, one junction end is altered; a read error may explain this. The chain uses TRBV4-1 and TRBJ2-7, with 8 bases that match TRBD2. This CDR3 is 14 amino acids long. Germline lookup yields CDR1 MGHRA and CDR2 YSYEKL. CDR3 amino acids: CASSKDSGRDEQYF. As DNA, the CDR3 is TGCGCCAGCAGCAAAGACAGCGGGAGAGACGAGCAGTACTTC.

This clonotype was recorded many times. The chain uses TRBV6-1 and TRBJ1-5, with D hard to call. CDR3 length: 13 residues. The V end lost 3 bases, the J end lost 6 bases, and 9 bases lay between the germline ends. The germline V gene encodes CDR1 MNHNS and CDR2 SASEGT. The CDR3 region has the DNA TGTGCCAGCAGTGATGGTATCTCTCAGCCCCAGCATTTT. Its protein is CASSDGISQPQHF.

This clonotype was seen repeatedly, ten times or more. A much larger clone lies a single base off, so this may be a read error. As DNA, the CDR3 is TGTGCCAGCAGCCTTCAGGGGATTGAGCAGCACTTC. This gives the protein CASSLQGIEQHF. The rearrangement links TRBV7-3 to TRBJ2-7; perhaps TRBD1 as D (6 bases). Germline V gene data show CDR1 as SGHTA and CDR2 as FQGTGA. CDR3 length: 12 amino acids.

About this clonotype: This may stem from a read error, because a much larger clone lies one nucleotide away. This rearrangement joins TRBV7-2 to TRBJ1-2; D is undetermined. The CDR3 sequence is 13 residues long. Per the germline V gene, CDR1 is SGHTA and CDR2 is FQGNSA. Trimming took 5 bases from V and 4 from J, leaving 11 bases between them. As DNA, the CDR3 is TGTGCCAGCAGCCCTCGGGTTAGCTATGGCTACACCTTC. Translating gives CASSPRVSYGYTF.

The CDR3 coding sequence is TGTGCCACCAGTGCTAGCCAATGGACGGATAACACTGAAGCTTTCTTT. Translating it yields CATSASQWTDNTEAFF. The V call is TRBV24-1, the J call TRBJ1-1, with D hard to call. Germline values: CDR1 KGHDR, CDR2 SFDVKD. This CDR3 has 16 residues. With 5 bases removed from V and 2 bases from J, the gap between germline ends came to 17 bases.

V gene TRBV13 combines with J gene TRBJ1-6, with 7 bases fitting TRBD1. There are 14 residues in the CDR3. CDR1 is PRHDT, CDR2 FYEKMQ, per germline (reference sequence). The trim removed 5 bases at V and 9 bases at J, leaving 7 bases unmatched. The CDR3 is CASSVGTDSSPLHF. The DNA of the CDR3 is TGTGCCAGCAGCGTCGGGACAGACAGTTCACCCCTCCACTTT. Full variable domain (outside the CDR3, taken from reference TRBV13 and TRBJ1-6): AAGVIQSPRHLIKEKRETATLKCYPIPRHDTVYWYQQGPGQDPQFLISFYEKMQSDKGSIPDRFSAQQFSDYHSELNMSSLELGDSALYFCASSVGTDSSPLHFGNGTRLTVT.

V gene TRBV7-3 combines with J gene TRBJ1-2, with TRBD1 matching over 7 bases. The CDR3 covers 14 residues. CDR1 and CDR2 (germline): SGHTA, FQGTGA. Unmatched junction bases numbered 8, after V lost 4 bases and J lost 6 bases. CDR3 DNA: TGTGCCAGCAGCTCCTTACAGGGGATTGATGGCTACACCTTC. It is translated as CASSSLQGIDGYTF.

The CDR3 here is CASRPQGNGQPQHF. CDR3 nucleotide sequence: TGTGCCAGCAGACCACAGGGTAACGGCCAGCCCCAGCATTTT. This chain connects TRBV7-2 to TRBJ1-5; D is possibly TRBD1 (6 bases). The CDR3 is made up of 14 amino acids. The germline V gene encodes CDR1 SGHTA and CDR2 FQGNSA. Trimming removed 6 bases at V and 7 bases at J, with 16 bases between.

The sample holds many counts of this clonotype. The CDR3: CASGRRIGDHEQYF. CDR3 in DNA: TGTGCCAGCGGGCGACGTATAGGGGATCACGAGCAGTACTTC. The chain joins TRBV27 to TRBJ2-7, with a tentative D call TRBD1 (5 bases). The CDR3 runs 14 residues. CDR1 and CDR2 from the germline V gene are MNHEY and SMNVEV (reference sequence). V lost 8 bases, J lost 5 bases, and 19 bases lay in between.

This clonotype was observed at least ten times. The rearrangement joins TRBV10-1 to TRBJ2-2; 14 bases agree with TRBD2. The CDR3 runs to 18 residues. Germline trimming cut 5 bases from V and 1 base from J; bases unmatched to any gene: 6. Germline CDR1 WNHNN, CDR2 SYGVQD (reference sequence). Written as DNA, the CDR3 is TGCGCCAGCAGTCCGGGACTAGCGGGAGTCCAGAACACCGGGGAGCTGTTTTTT. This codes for CASSPGLAGVQNTGELFF.

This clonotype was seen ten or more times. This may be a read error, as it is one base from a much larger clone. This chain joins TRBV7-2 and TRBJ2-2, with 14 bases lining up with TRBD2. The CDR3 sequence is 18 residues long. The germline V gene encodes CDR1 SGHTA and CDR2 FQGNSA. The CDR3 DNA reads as TGTGCCAACAGCAGACCGGGACTAGCGGGAGATTCCACCGGGGAGCTGTTTTTT. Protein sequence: CANSRPGLAGDSTGELFF. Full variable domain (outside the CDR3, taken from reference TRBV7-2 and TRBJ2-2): GAGVSQSPSNKVTEKGKDVELRCDPISGHTALYWYRQSLGQGLEFLIYFQGNSAPDKSGLPSDRFSAERTGGSVSTLTIQRTQQEDSAVYLCANSRPGLAGDSTGELFFGEGSRLTVL.

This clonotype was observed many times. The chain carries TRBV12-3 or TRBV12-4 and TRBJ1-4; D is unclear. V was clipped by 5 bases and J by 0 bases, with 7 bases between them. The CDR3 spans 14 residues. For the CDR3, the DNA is TGTGCCAGCAGTGAACAACCAACTAATGAAAAACTGTTTTTT. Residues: CASSEQPTNEKLFF.

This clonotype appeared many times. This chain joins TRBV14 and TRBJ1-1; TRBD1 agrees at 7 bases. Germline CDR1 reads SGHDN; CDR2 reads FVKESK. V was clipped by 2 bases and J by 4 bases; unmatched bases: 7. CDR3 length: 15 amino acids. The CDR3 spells CASSQWTGGSTEAFF. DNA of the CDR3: TGTGCCAGCAGCCAATGGACAGGCGGGAGCACTGAAGCTTTCTTT.

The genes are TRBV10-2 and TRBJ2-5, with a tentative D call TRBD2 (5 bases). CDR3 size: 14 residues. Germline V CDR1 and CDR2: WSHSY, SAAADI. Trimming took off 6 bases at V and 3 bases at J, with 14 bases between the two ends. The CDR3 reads CASSGGPSKETQYF. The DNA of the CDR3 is TGCGCCAGCAGCGGCGGGCCGTCCAAAGAGACCCAGTACTTC.

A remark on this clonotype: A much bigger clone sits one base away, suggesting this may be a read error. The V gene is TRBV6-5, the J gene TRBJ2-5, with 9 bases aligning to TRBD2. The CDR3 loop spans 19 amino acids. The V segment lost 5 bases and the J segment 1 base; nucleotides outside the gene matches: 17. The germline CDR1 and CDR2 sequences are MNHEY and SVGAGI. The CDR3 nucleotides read TGTGCCAGCAGTGAAGTCTTGACTAGCGGAGCGCCAGGCCAAGAGACCCAGTACTTC. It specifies CASSEVLTSGAPGQETQYF.

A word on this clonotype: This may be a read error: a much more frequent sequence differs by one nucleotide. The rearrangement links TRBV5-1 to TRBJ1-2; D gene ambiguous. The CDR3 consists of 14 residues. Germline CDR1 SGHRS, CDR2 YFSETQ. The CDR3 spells CANSLFDNNYGYTF. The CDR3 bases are TGCGCCAACAGCTTGTTCGATAATAACTATGGCTACACCTTC. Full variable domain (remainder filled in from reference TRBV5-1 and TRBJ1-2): KAGVTQTPRYLIKTRGQQVTLSCSPISGHRSVSWYQQTPGQGLQFLFEYFSETQRNKGNFPGRFSGRQFSNSRSEMNVSTLELGDSALYLCANSLFDNNYGYTFGSGTRLTVV.

The CDR3 loop is CASSPGLAGSGTGELFF. In DNA, the CDR3 is TGTGCCAGCAGCCCCGGACTAGCGGGAAGTGGTACCGGGGAGCTGTTTTTT. The rearrangement uses TRBV5-6 and TRBJ2-2; 12 positions agree with TRBD2. This CDR3 is built from 17 residues. J gave up 5 bases and V 4 bases, and 9 bases lay outside the gene matches. CDR1 SGHDT and CDR2 YYEEEE come from the germline V gene.

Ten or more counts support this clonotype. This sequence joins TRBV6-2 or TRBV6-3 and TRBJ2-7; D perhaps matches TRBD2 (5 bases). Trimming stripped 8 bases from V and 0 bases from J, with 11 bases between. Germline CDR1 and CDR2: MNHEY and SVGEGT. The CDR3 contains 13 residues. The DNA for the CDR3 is TGTGCCAGCCGTCCCGGGAACTCCTACGAGCAGTACTTC. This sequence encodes CASRPGNSYEQYF.

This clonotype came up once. CDR3 protein: CASSVRNTEAFF. The CDR3 DNA reads TGTGCCAGCAGTGTTAGGAACACTGAAGCTTTCTTT. The gene calls are TRBV25-1 and TRBJ1-1; D is unclear. The V gene lost 4 bases and the J gene lost 1 base, with 4 bases spanning the gap. CDR3 length: 12 residues. Germline CDR1 and CDR2: MGHDK and SYGVNS.

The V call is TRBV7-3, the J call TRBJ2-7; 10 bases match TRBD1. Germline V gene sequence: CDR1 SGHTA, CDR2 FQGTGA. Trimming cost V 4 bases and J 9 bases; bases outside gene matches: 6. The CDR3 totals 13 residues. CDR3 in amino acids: CASSSGTGAGQYF. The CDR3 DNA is TGTGCCAGCAGCTCCGGGACAGGGGCCGGGCAGTACTTC. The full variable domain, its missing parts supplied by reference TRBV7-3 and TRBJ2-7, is GAGVSQTPSNKVTEKGKYVELRCDPISGHTALYWYRQSLGQGPEFLIYFQGTGAADDSGLPNDRFFAVRPEGSVSTLKIQRTERGDSAVYLCASSSGTGAGQYFGPGTRLTVT.

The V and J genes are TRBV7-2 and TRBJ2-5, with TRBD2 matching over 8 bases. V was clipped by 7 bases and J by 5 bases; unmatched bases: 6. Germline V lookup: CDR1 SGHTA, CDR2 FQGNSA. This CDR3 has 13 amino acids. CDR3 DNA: TGTGCCAGCAAGAGCGGGAGTCGGGAGACCCAGTACTTC. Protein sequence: CASKSGSRETQYF.

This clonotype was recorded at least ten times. CDR3 amino acids: CASSWTEDRPDQETQYF. CDR3 in DNA: TGCGCCAGCAGCTGGACCGAGGACAGGCCAGACCAAGAGACCCAGTACTTC. The chain couples TRBV5-1 to TRBJ2-5; 7 nucleotides match TRBD1. Germline assignment: CDR1 SGHRS and CDR2 YFSETQ. The V gene end was trimmed by 3 bases and the J gene end by 0 bases; junction bases not matched to a gene: 11. There are 17 residues in the CDR3.